This T cell receptor beta chain emerged from a study of blood T cell repertoires in COVID-19. Study context: Donors in the United States, Italy and Spain gave samples during acute or convalescent COVID-19. T cells, B-cell-depleted T cells, or PBMCs supplied cDNA or gDNA.

In the original analysis: Estimation of nucleated cell counts was performed using reference gene primer amplification. Measured with immunoSEQ multiplex PCR; TCRdb has only the in-frame clones, and not every one. The V and J calls and the clone size are those of that table, but D and trimming were determined from the DNA. The top ten clones hold about 0.7% of a sample with some 250,000 clones, approximately 86% of them seen once. The junction had 10 bases not matched to a gene; V was cut back by 4 bases and J by 9 bases. The CDR3 is 16 residues long. Germline values: CDR1 LGHNA, CDR2 YSLEER. The clonotype was recovered from a human donor in a cohort sampled during active COVID-19. The chain carries TRBV4-3 and TRBJ2-2, with 11 bases aligning to TRBD2. The material sequenced was peripheral blood. The CDR3: CASSRWGSGRGRELFF. Written as DNA, the CDR3 is TGCGCCAGCAGCCGTTGGGGTAGCGGGAGGGGCCGGGAGCTGTTTTTT.